Many counts were recorded for the clone carrying this T cell receptor (beta chain). The CDR3 is made up of 14 amino acids. The source of the sample is a study of T-cell memory formation after mild COVID-19. TCRdb fed the 5' RACE reads into MiXCR, producing one record per CDR3 protein. This sample carries about 40,000 distinct CDR3 sequences, approximately 10% of them seen once, and the ten largest clones take just under 30%. The receptor was derived from a man aged 18 to 29 who had mild COVID-19 (a few samples of this study predate the infection). Cell type and time point are not known. This rearrangement joins TRBV21-1 to TRBJ2-1; the table's D gene call, TRBD1, was not cross checked with the DNA. TRBV21-1 is noted as a pseudogene. The sequenced sample was PBMCs or a T cell subset sorted from them (not recorded which). The CDR3, as DNA: TGTGCCAACTCGACAGGCGGACCTCACAATGAGCAGTTCTTC. It translates to CANSTGGPHNEQFF.